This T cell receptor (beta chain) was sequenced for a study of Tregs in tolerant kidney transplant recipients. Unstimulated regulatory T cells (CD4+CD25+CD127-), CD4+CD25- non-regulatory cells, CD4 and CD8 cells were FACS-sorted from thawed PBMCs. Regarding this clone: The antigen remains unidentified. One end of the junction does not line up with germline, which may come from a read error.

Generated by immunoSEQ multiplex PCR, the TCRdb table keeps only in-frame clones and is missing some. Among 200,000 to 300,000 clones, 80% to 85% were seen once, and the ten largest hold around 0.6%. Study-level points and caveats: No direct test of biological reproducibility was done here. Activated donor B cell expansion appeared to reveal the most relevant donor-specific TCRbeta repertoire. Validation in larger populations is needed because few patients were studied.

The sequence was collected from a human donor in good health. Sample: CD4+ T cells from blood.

The CDR3: CARTRSDEQYF. CDR3 nucleotides: TGCGCCAGGACTCGCTCCGACGAGCAGTACTTC. The chain couples TRBV10-1 to TRBJ2-7, with D unresolved. The CDR3 loop spans 11 amino acids. Germline V gene sequence: CDR1 WNHNN, CDR2 SYGVQD (reference sequence).